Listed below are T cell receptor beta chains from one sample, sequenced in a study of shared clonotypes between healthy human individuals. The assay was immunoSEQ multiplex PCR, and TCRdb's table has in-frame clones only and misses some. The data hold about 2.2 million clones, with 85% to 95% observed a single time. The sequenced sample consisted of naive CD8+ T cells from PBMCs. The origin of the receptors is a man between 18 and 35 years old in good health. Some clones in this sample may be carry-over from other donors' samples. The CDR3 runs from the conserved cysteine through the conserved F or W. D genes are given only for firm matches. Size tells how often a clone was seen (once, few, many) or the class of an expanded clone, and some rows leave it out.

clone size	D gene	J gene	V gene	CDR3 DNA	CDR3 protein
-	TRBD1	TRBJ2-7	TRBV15	TGTGCCACCAGCACAGGACAGGGGGAGGGCGAGCAGTACTTC	CATSTGQGEGEQYF
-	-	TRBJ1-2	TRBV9	TGTGCCAGCAGCGCCTATCCCTATGGCTACACCTTC	CASSAYPYGYTF
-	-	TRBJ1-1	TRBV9	TGTGCCAGTTCTACCGGGGGGGCAACTGAAGCTTTCTTT	CASSTGGATEAFF
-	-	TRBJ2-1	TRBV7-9	TGTGCCAGCAGCTCTCCGGGACGGGCCGAGCAGTTCTTC	CASSSPGRAEQFF
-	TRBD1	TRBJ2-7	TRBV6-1	TGTGCCAGCAGTGCTGGGACAGCCTACGAGCAGTACTTC	CASSAGTAYEQYF
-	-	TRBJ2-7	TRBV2	TGTGCCAGCAGCCCCCGGGACCCTTCCTACGAGCAGTACTTC	CASSPRDPSYEQYF
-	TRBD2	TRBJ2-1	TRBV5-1	TGCGCCAGCAGCATGACTAGCGGGGCTTACAATGAGCAGTTCTTC	CASSMTSGAYNEQFF
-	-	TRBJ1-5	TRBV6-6	TGTGCCAGCAGTTACTCTAGGGGCTACTCCAATCAGCCCCAGCATTTT	CASSYSRGYSNQPQHF
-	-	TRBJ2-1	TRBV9	TGTGCCAGCAGCGCAGGGGCAGCATACAATGAGCAGTTCTTC	CASSAGAAYNEQFF
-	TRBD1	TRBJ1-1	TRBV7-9	TGTGCCAGCAGAACTACAGGGGGGGGCACTGAAGCTTTCTTT	CASRTTGGGTEAFF
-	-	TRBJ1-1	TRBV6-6	TGTGCCAGCAGTTTAGGACAGTACACTGAAGCTTTCTTT	CASSLGQYTEAFF
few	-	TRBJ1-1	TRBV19	TGTGCCAGCCAATTAGGGTTTGGAACTGAAGCTTTCTTT	CASQLGFGTEAFF
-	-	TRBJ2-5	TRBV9	TGTGCCAGCAGCGAACGGGACGCCCCGAGGAAAGGCCAGTACTTC	CASSERDAPRKGQYF
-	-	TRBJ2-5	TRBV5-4	TGTGCCAGCAGCTTGGGGGACGGCGGGGAGACCCAGTACTTC	CASSLGDGGETQYF
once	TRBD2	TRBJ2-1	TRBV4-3	TGCGCCAGCAGCCAAACCCGGACTAGCGGGAGGGCCCATGAGCAGTTCTTC	CASSQTRTSGRAHEQFF
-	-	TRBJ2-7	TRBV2	TGTGCCAGCAATGGGGATAGCGAGCAGTACTTC	CASNGDSEQYF